This T cell receptor (beta chain) was captured by sequencing in a study of T-cell reconstitution after alpha-beta-depleted transplantation in children. Findings of the study overall: In patients about two months after transplant, alpha-beta T cells reportedly arose from several hundred expanded graft clones. At the one-year point after transplant, T-cell counts and TCRbeta diversity were found to come mostly from T cells that had been newly produced. Surviving recipient T cells and intrathymic progenitors accounted for some patients' high TCRbeta diversity at day 60.

V lost 5 bases, J lost 3 bases, and 11 bases lay in between. The CDR3 runs to 13 residues. Germline lookup yields CDR1 SGHRS and CDR2 YFSETQ. This clonotype has at least ten counts. Its target is unknown. A library of TCRbeta sequences, prepared with unique molecular identifiers, was generated. TCRdb called the PCR reads again in MiXCR, with one record for every CDR3 protein. Among approximately 490,000 distinct CDR3 sequences listed, over 9.5% were seen once. The chain couples TRBV5-1 to TRBJ2-5; TRBD1 is a possible D gene (5 bases). The sequence derives from a child aged 2-15 years with inherited bone marrow failure, due to receive a stem cell transplant. Sequencing was performed on PBMCs, taken before TCRalphabeta/CD19-depleted stem cell transplant. For the CDR3, the DNA is TGCGCCAGCAGTCAGGGCGCGGAAGAGACCCAGTACTTC. The encoded protein is CASSQGAEETQYF.